Given below is one TCR beta chain in context. The data originate from a study of blood T cell repertoires in COVID-19. Looking at the study overall: Samples representing acute and convalescent COVID-19 were sourced from the United States, Italy and Spain. T cells, B-cell-depleted T cells, or PBMCs provided the cDNA or gDNA that served as material.

Germline CDR1 is SGHRS and CDR2 is YFSETQ. The CDR3 extends over 15 amino acids. Trimming took off 0 bases at V and 4 bases at J, with 12 bases between the two ends. The authors' processing: The authors estimated nucleated cell counts from reference gene primer amplification. TCRdb's copy holds only in-frame clones and misses some; the assay was immunoSEQ multiplex PCR. That table is the source of V, J and clone size, and D and trimming were worked out from the DNA. The sample records roughly 200,000 clones, about 90% being singletons. The J gene is TRBJ2-3, the V gene TRBV5-1; D is perhaps TRBD2 (6 bases). Sequenced input: peripheral blood. The clonotype comes from a man aged 50 to 59 with acute or convalescent COVID-19. CDR3 region: CASSLGRGRADTQYF. CDR3 DNA: TGCGCCAGCAGCTTGGGGAGGGGAAGGGCAGATACGCAGTATTTT.